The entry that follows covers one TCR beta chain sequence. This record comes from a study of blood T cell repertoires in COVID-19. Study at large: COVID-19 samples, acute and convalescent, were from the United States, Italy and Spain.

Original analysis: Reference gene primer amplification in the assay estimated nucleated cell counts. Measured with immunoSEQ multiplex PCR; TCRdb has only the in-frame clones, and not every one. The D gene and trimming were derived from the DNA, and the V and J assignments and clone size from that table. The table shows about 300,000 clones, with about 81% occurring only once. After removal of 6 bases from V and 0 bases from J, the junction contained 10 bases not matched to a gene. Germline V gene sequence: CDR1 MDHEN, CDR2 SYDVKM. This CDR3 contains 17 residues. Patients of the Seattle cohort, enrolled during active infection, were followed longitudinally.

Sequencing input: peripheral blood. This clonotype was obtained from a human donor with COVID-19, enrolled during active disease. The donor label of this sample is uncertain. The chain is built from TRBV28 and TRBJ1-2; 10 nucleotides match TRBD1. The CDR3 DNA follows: TGTGCCAGCAGAACGCCGGGACAGGGGACCACTAACTATGGCTACACCTTC. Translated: CASRTPGQGTTNYGYTF.